This T cell receptor beta chain was documented in a study of blood T cell repertoires in COVID-19. For the study at large: COVID-19 samples from acute and convalescent phases originated in the United States, Italy and Spain. The analysed material was cDNA or gDNA that came from T cells, B-cell-depleted T cells, or PBMCs.

The CDR3 is 16 residues long. Germline V lookup: CDR1 KGHSH, CDR2 LQKENI. Trimming took 6 bases from V and 8 from J; bases not matched to a gene: 13. Patients at the Seattle site were enrolled during active infection and followed longitudinally. Sequenced by immunoSEQ multiplex PCR; TCRdb stores in-frame clones only, minus some. The data contain approximately 500,000 clones, roughly 89% of them singletons. This chain links TRBV18 with TRBJ1-5; 10 positions match TRBD1. This sequence originates from a man between 18 and 35 years old with COVID-19, enrolled during active disease. The sample taken for sequencing was peripheral blood. The CDR3 loop reads CASSPPGQGSGEPQHF. In DNA, the CDR3 is TGTGCCAGCTCGCCTCCGGGACAGGGGTCAGGGGAGCCCCAGCATTTT.